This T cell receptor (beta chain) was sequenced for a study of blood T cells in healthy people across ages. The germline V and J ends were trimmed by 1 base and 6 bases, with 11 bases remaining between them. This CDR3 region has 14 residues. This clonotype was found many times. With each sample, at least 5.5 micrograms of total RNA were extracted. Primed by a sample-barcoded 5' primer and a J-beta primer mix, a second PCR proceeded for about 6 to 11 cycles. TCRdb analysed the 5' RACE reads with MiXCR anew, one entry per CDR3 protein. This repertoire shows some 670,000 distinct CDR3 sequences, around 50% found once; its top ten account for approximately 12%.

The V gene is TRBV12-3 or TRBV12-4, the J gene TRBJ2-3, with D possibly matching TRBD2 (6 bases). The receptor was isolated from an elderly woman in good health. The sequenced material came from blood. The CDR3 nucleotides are TGTGCCAGCAGTTTAGATGTGGCGGGGGATACGCAGTATTTT. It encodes CASSLDVAGDTQYF.